The 26 T cell receptor beta chains given below trace back to one sample, sequenced in a study of blood T cell repertoires in COVID-19. Sequencing was performed with immunoSEQ multiplex PCR; in TCRdb, only in-frame clones are kept and a portion is missing. The table shows fewer than 45,000 clones, with roughly 90% occurring only once. The sample comprised peripheral blood. Source of these receptors: a human donor in a cohort sampled during active COVID-19.

The V call is TRBV10-2, the J call TRBJ2-3, with 12 bases identical to TRBD2. Losses at the gene ends were 0 bases for V and 4 bases for J; bases not matched to a gene: 8. Germline V gene sequence: CDR1 WSHSY, CDR2 SAAADI. The CDR3 contains 18 residues. The CDR3 sequence: CASSESITSGGLSDTQYF. The CDR3 bases are TGCGCCAGCAGTGAGTCTATTACTAGCGGGGGGCTATCAGATACGCAGTATTTT.

Comment on this clone: One junction end disagrees with the germline gene, perhaps due to a read error. The rearrangement uses TRBV10-3 and TRBJ1-2; 10 bases line up with TRBD1. The CDR3 totals 13 residues. Per germline, CDR1 ENHRY and CDR2 SYGVKD. The CDR3 spells CATSPGQGTGYTF. The CDR3 region has the DNA TGTGCCACCAGTCCGGGACAGGGGACGGGCTACACCTTC.

The chain has TRBV5-5 and TRBJ1-1; the D is unclear. Germline V gene data show CDR1 as SGHKS and CDR2 as YYEKEE (reference sequence). Trimming shortened V by 5 bases and J by 1 base, and 12 bases separated the two germline ends. There are 14 residues in the CDR3. This chain's CDR3 is CASRPWAANTEAFF. In nucleotides, the CDR3 is TGTGCCAGCAGACCCTGGGCAGCGAACACTGAAGCTTTCTTT.

The V call is TRBV12-3 or TRBV12-4, the J call TRBJ2-6; D gene uncertain. The CDR3 consists of 12 residues. Trimming removed 4 bases from V and 4 bases from J, with 2 bases in between. CDR3 region: CASSSGANVLTF. As DNA, the CDR3 is TGTGCCAGCAGTTCGGGGGCCAACGTCCTGACTTTC.

J is TRBJ1-3 and V is TRBV5-6; D is unresolved. Looked up from germline, CDR1 is SGHDT and CDR2 is YYEEEE. The germline V and J ends were trimmed by 3 bases and 2 bases, with 6 bases remaining between them. The CDR3 has 13 residues. The CDR3, as DNA: TGTGCCAGCAGCTCTACAGCTGGAAACACCATATATTTT. Translated: CASSSTAGNTIYF.

The genes are TRBV18 and TRBJ1-1; D not certain. V shed 3 bases and J shed 0 bases, with 8 bases lying between them. Germline V gene lookup returns CDR1 KGHSH and CDR2 LQKENI. This CDR3 has 14 amino acids. For the CDR3, the DNA is TGTGCCAGCTCACCCTCGACACTGAACACTGAAGCTTTCTTT. This codes for CASSPSTLNTEAFF.

CDR3 nucleotide sequence: TGTGCCAGCAGTGGAGGGACAGGGATTACCCCTTATGGCTACACCTTC. Its protein is CASSGGTGITPYGYTF. This chain connects TRBV2 to TRBJ1-2; TRBD1 agrees at 9 bases. V lost 4 bases and J lost 5; bases outside the gene matches: 11. The CDR3 sequence is 16 residues long. The germline V gene has CDR1 SNHLY and CDR2 FYNNEI.

The rearrangement joins TRBV6-5 to TRBJ2-1; TRBD2 aligns across 8 bases. Germline CDR1 MNHEY, CDR2 SVGAGI. The length of the CDR3 is 15 residues. Trimming took 4 bases from V and 10 from J; bases not matched to a gene: 12. The DNA of the CDR3 is TGTGCCAGCAGTTTAAGCGGGGGCCCGGGGAGGGAGCAGTTCTTC. Translated: CASSLSGGPGREQFF.

As DNA, the CDR3 is TGTGCCATCAGTGGGGGGGGCCGAGGCACAGATACGCAGTATTTT. Amino acids: CAISGGGRGTDTQYF. The V call is TRBV10-3, the J call TRBJ2-3; maybe TRBD2 (7 bases). CDR1 ENHRY and CDR2 SYGVKD come from the germline V gene. V was clipped by 4 bases and J by 1 base, with 12 bases between them. The CDR3 spans 15 residues.

The chain has TRBV10-1 and TRBJ1-1; 9 bases are shared with TRBD1. This CDR3 is built from 14 residues. Germline CDR1 is WNHNN and CDR2 is SYGVQD (reference sequence). V dropped 2 bases and J dropped 11; count of bases not matched to a gene: 9. The CDR3 DNA sequence: TGCGCCAGCAGTGAGCCCGGGACAGGGAATTTTGCTTTCTTT. It specifies CASSEPGTGNFAFF.

The chain combines TRBV7-3 with TRBJ1-2; TRBD1 agrees at 7 bases. Germline CDR1 SGHTA, CDR2 FQGTGA. CDR3 length equals 16 residues. V shed 7 bases, J shed 2 bases, and the junction held 13 bases outside the gene matches. The DNA for the CDR3 is TGTGCCAGCACCCCCGGACAGGCCTTCCAAAACTATGGCTACACCTTC. Protein: CASTPGQAFQNYGYTF.

CDR3 nucleotide sequence: TGTGCCAGCAGCCCAAAGGTCCGCCACAGGGGGCTACCCCTCACTGAAGCTTTCTTT. Translation: CASSPKVRHRGLPLTEAFF. This chain links TRBV21-1 with TRBJ1-1; TRBD1 reflects the table's D call only, with no check against the DNA. TRBV21-1 is a listed pseudogene. This CDR3 is built from 19 residues.

The V gene is TRBV7-2, the J gene TRBJ2-7, with TRBD2 matching 11 bases. Trimming removed 0 bases from V and 4 bases from J; junction bases left unmatched: 14. The CDR3 covers 19 residues. Per germline, CDR1 SGHTA and CDR2 FQGNSA. Here the CDR3 reads CASSLALGGLAGGEYEQYF. The CDR3 coding sequence is TGTGCCAGCAGCTTAGCGCTAGGGGGGCTAGCGGGGGGAGAGTACGAGCAGTACTTC.

V gene TRBV13 combines with J gene TRBJ2-3; D gene ambiguous. This CDR3 contains 15 residues. V was pared by 1 base and J by 0 bases, with 8 bases between. The germline V gene has CDR1 PRHDT and CDR2 FYEKMQ (reference sequence). CDR3 amino acids: CASSLVRASTDTQYF. For the CDR3, the DNA is TGTGCCAGCAGCTTAGTGCGAGCGAGCACAGATACGCAGTATTTT.

The V gene is TRBV6-6, the J gene TRBJ2-4, with a weak D call TRBD2 (6 bases). Per germline, CDR1 MNHNY and CDR2 SVGAGI (reference sequence). Trimming took 0 bases from V and 8 from J, leaving 17 bases between them. This CDR3 is 16 amino acids long. CDR3: CASSYSPRLGDDIQYF. In nucleotides, the CDR3 is TGTGCCAGCAGTTACTCACCAAGACTAGGAGATGACATTCAGTACTTC.

This CDR3 reads CAWSVRTGVRIKTEAFF. DNA for the CDR3: TGTGCCTGGAGTGTGAGGACAGGGGTACGTATAAAGACTGAAGCTTTCTTT. This chain joins TRBV30 and TRBJ1-1; TRBD1 matches at 9 bases. The V and J ends lost 0 bases and 5 bases, in that order; junction bases with no gene match: 13. Germline values: CDR1 GTSNPN, CDR2 SVGIG (reference sequence). The CDR3 spans 17 residues.

The rearrangement links TRBV19 to TRBJ2-5, with 11 bases identical to TRBD2. Germline CDR1 is LNHDA and CDR2 is SQIVND (reference sequence). This CDR3 region has 16 residues. Trimming took 3 bases from V and 2 from J; bases not matched to a gene: 5. In DNA, the CDR3 is TGTGCCAGTAGTATTAGCGGGGGGGCCTGGCAAGAGACCCAGTACTTC. Translation gives CASSISGGAWQETQYF.

This clone was seen only once. This chain uses TRBV4-3 with TRBJ1-6, with D perhaps TRBD1 (6 bases). Germline lookup yields CDR1 LGHNA and CDR2 YSLEER. CDR3 length: 14 residues. V lost 6 bases to trimming and J lost 0 bases, with 6 bases between them. The CDR3 nucleotides are TGCGCCAGCAGGGACAGCTCCTATAATTCACCCCTCCACTTT. Amino acid sequence: CASRDSSYNSPLHF.

J is TRBJ2-1 and V is TRBV30; 7 bases line up with TRBD1. Trimming removed 8 bases from V and 0 bases from J; junction bases left unmatched: 7. CDR3 size: 14 residues. Looked up from germline, CDR1 is GTSNPN and CDR2 is SVGIG (reference sequence). In DNA form, the CDR3 reads TGTGCCCGCGGTAGGGACAGCTCCTACAATGAGCAGTTCTTC. This translates into CARGRDSSYNEQFF. The whole variable domain, remainder taken from reference TRBV30 and TRBJ2-1, is SQTIHQWPATLVQPVGSPLSLECTVEGTSNPNLYWYRQAAGRGLQLLFYSVGIGQISSEVPQNLSASRPQDRQFILSSKKLLLSDSGFYLCARGRDSSYNEQFFGPGTRLTVL.

The V gene is TRBV19, the J gene TRBJ1-1; 7 positions match TRBD1. The V gene end was trimmed by 9 bases and the J gene end by 5 bases; junction bases not matched to a gene: 15. The CDR3 is made up of 15 amino acids. Germline-derived CDR1 and CDR2 are LNHDA and SQIVND (reference sequence). The CDR3 loop is CASTWGQGGETEAFF. Here the CDR3 DNA reads TGTGCCAGCACTTGGGGGCAAGGGGGCGAGACTGAAGCTTTCTTT.

This clone occurred once. The rearrangement joins TRBV10-1 to TRBJ2-7; 8 nucleotides line up with TRBD1. Germline values: CDR1 WNHNN, CDR2 SYGVQD (reference sequence). The CDR3 length is 16 residues. The V gene end was trimmed by 6 bases and the J gene end by 4 bases; junction bases not matched to a gene: 14. CDR3 sequence: CASSETLQGEKYEQYF. CDR3 nucleotide sequence: TGCGCCAGCAGCGAAACCCTACAGGGGGAGAAATACGAGCAGTACTTC.

The genes are TRBV5-6 and TRBJ1-6; D gene ambiguous. The V end lost 5 bases, the J end lost 7 bases, and 13 bases lay between the germline ends. This CDR3 spans 14 amino acids. Germline-derived CDR1 and CDR2 are SGHDT and YYEEEE. The CDR3 DNA reads as TGTGCCAGCAGGCAAACACAGTCAAATTCACCCCTCCACTTT. Translation: CASRQTQSNSPLHF.

The V and J genes are TRBV7-2 and TRBJ1-1, with D unclear. The germline V and J ends were trimmed by 3 bases and 4 bases, with 9 bases remaining between them. The CDR3 is made up of 13 amino acids. Germline CDR1 reads SGHTA; CDR2 reads FQGNSA. CDR3 DNA sequence: TGTGCCAGCAGCTTGGTTGAGGGCACTGAAGCTTTCTTT. Translated: CASSLVEGTEAFF.

This sequence joins TRBV5-1 and TRBJ1-1; 7 nucleotides agree with TRBD1. Germline V gene lookup returns CDR1 SGHRS and CDR2 YFSETQ. The ends lost 7 bases at V and 1 base at J; junction bases unmatched: 10. This CDR3 has 15 residues. The CDR3 bases are TGCGCCAGCCGGGACAGCAGGATGGGGAACACTGAAGCTTTCTTT. Translating gives CASRDSRMGNTEAFF.

Only a few counts were recorded for this clone. The V gene is TRBV1, the J gene TRBJ2-1; the table assigns TRBD2, which was not confirmed against the DNA. TRBV1 is reported as a pseudogene. The CDR3 spans 21 residues. The CDR3 reads CTSSQDQMTGPASGGHNEQFF. In nucleotides, the CDR3 is TGCACCAGCAGCCAAGATCAGATGACAGGCCCAGCTAGCGGGGGGCACAATGAGCAGTTCTTC.

The CDR3 here is CASSLFSPGQVGDEQFF. The CDR3 DNA follows: TGTGCCAGCAGTTTATTTTCGCCGGGACAGGTGGGCGATGAGCAGTTCTTC. The chain uses TRBV27 and TRBJ2-1, with TRBD1 identical over 8 bases. V gave up 1 base and J gave up 8 bases; unmatched junction bases: 13. The CDR3 is 17 amino acids. In germline, CDR1 is MNHEY, CDR2 SMNVEV (reference sequence).